The 30 T cell receptor beta chains below were found in one sample sequenced in a study of shared clonotypes between healthy human individuals. Measured with immunoSEQ multiplex PCR; TCRdb has only the in-frame clones, and not every one. The data contain about 2.3 million clones, more than 80% of them singletons. The source material was naive CD4+ T cells from PBMCs. Subset denoted: CD45RA+ positively selected. The receptors stem from a man aged 18 to 29 in good health. Some clones in this sample may be carry-over from other donors' samples.

The CDR3 loop is CASSLGASGYTGELFF. The CDR3 nucleotides are TGTGCCAGCAGCTTAGGGGCTAGCGGGTACACCGGGGAGCTGTTTTTT. The chain is built from TRBV7-3 and TRBJ2-2; TRBD2 matches at 8 bases. V lost 2 bases, J lost 3 bases, and 5 bases stayed unmatched. Germline V gene lookup returns CDR1 SGHTA and CDR2 FQGTGA. The CDR3 loop spans 16 amino acids.

The chain joins TRBV6-5 to TRBJ2-1, with a tentative D call TRBD1 (6 bases). Germline CDR1 and CDR2: MNHEY and SVGAGI. This CDR3 is 15 amino acids long. Trimming removed 5 bases from V and 10 bases from J, with 21 bases in between. In nucleotides, the CDR3 is TGTGCCAGCAGTCCTACGGGACAAGCTACGGGGGAGCAGTTCTTC. This encodes CASSPTGQATGEQFF.

The gene calls are TRBV18 and TRBJ1-2; D unclear. CDR1 KGHSH and CDR2 LQKENI come from the germline V gene. This CDR3 region has 16 residues. Trimming pared 2 bases from V and 1 base from J, leaving 14 bases between. The CDR3 DNA reads TGTGCCAGCTCACCAAGTGTTATGGCCTTTAACTATGGCTACACCTTC. Translation gives CASSPSVMAFNYGYTF.

The V gene is TRBV4-1, the J gene TRBJ2-7; 7 bases are a match to TRBD2. CDR1 is MGHRA and CDR2 is YSYEKL in the germline V gene. The CDR3 contains 16 residues. Trimming at V came to 0 bases and at J to 0 bases, leaving 5 bases not matched to a gene. CDR3 sequence (DNA): TGCGCCAGCAGCCAAGATTACAGCGGGAACTCCTACGAGCAGTACTTC. Translating gives CASSQDYSGNSYEQYF.

The table lists this clone with a count of one. J is TRBJ2-5 and V is TRBV7-9, with D perhaps TRBD1 (5 bases). The CDR3 is 15 residues long. Germline-derived CDR1 and CDR2 are SEHNR and FQNEAQ (reference sequence). V dropped 10 bases and J dropped 5 bases, with 23 bases sitting between them. CDR3 sequence (DNA): TGTGCCACCGACACCCGCCCAGGGAAGGGGGAGACCCAGTACTTC. Amino acid sequence: CATDTRPGKGETQYF.

This chain connects TRBV7-9 to TRBJ1-1, with D hard to call. The V end lost 0 bases, the J end lost 4 bases, and 9 bases lay between the germline ends. This CDR3 has 14 amino acids. Germline CDR1 SEHNR, CDR2 FQNEAQ (reference sequence). This CDR3 reads CASSLARRSTEAFF. The CDR3 region has the DNA TGTGCCAGCAGCTTAGCGCGGAGATCCACTGAAGCTTTCTTT.

V is TRBV29-1 and J is TRBJ1-1; TRBD1 might be the D (6 bases). Germline lookup yields CDR1 SQVTM and CDR2 ANQGSEA. This CDR3 spans 16 amino acids. CDR3 coding DNA: TGCCTGCCTCCCCCGGCCCGGCCTTGGGGGCCCACTGAAGCTTTCTTT. It translates to CLPPPARPWGPTEAFF. The variable domain in full, completed from reference TRBV29-1 and TRBJ1-1, reads SAVISQKPSRDICQRGTSLTIQCQVDSQVTMMFWYRQQPGQSLTLIATANQGSEATYESGFVIDKFPISRPNLTFSTLTVSNMSPEDSSIYLCLPPPARPWGPTEAFFGQGTRLTVV.

CDR3: CATTAARGARGTEAFF. As DNA, the CDR3 is TGTGCCACCACGGCCGCCCGGGGGGCGCGGGGCACTGAAGCTTTCTTT. The V and J genes are TRBV15 and TRBJ1-1; TRBD1 is a possible D gene (6 bases). The CDR3 runs to 16 residues. Trimming removed 7 bases from V and 4 bases from J, with 22 bases in between. The germline V gene has CDR1 LNHNV and CDR2 YYDKDF (reference sequence).

This chain links TRBV11-2 with TRBJ2-7, with 7 positions matching TRBD2. This CDR3 region has 15 residues. V shed 5 bases and J 0 bases; nucleotides not matched to a gene: 7. Per the germline V gene, CDR1 is SGHAT and CDR2 is FQNNGV. The CDR3 sequence is CASSPLAASSYEQYF. The CDR3 region has the DNA TGTGCCAGCAGCCCCCTAGCGGCGAGCTCCTACGAGCAGTACTTC.

The rearrangement links TRBV7-3 to TRBJ2-3, with D possibly being TRBD2 (5 bases). Germline V CDR1 and CDR2: SGHTA, FQGTGA. The CDR3 totals 14 residues. V was cut by 3 bases and J by 2 bases, with 9 bases left in between. The CDR3 spells CASSFERYTDTQYF. Here the CDR3 DNA reads TGTGCCAGCAGCTTCGAGCGGTACACAGATACGCAGTATTTT.

About this clone itself: The sample contains more than one DNA sequence encoding this CDR3. The chain carries TRBV5-1 and TRBJ2-7; 8 bases align to TRBD1. The CDR3 spans 14 residues. CDR1 SGHRS and CDR2 YFSETQ come from the germline V gene. The V and J ends lost 4 bases and 2 bases, in that order; junction bases with no gene match: 5. CDR3 region: CASSRGQGAYEQYF. CDR3 DNA sequence: TGCGCCAGCAGCCGCGGACAGGGAGCCTACGAGCAGTACTTC.

The V and J genes are TRBV11-3 and TRBJ2-1; TRBD1 might be the D (5 bases). From germline, CDR1 is SGHNT and CDR2 YENEEA. Between the trimmed V and J ends, which lost 0 bases and 9 bases, there was a span of 12 bases. There are 14 residues in the CDR3. CDR3 in DNA: TGTGCCAGCAGCTTAGAGTACAGGTTCGGTGAGCAGTTCTTC. This encodes CASSLEYRFGEQFF.

V gene TRBV21-1 combines with J gene TRBJ1-5; the DNA was not used to check the table's D call, TRBD1. TRBV21-1 is recorded as a pseudogene. This CDR3 has 17 residues. The CDR3 reads CASSRPGQPFSNQPQHF. The DNA of the CDR3 is TGTGCCAGCAGCAGACCGGGACAGCCATTTAGCAATCAGCCCCAGCATTTT.

The CDR3 DNA is TGTGCCAGCAGCCCCTTGACAGGCGGCAATCAGCCCCAGCATTTT. Translation: CASSPLTGGNQPQHF. The chain employs TRBV7-6 and TRBJ1-5; possible D gene TRBD1, 6 bases. CDR1 is SGHVS, CDR2 FNYEAQ, per germline. With 5 bases removed from V and 2 bases from J, the gap between germline ends came to 13 bases. The CDR3 spans 15 residues.

This chain links TRBV9 with TRBJ1-1; D possibly corresponds to TRBD1 (6 bases). V gave up 0 bases and J gave up 6 bases, with 15 bases separating them. Germline-derived CDR1 and CDR2 are SGDLS and YYNGEE. This CDR3 has 15 residues. The CDR3 reads CASSVVTGMVAEAFF. CDR3 coding DNA: TGTGCCAGCAGCGTAGTAACAGGGATGGTGGCTGAAGCTTTCTTT.

This chain connects TRBV30 to TRBJ1-3; no clear D. V was clipped by 3 bases and J by 3 bases, with 6 bases between them. Germline V gene data show CDR1 as GTSNPN and CDR2 as SVGIG (reference sequence). The CDR3 length is 12 residues. CDR3 nucleotide sequence: TGTGCCTGGAGCCAAGATGGAAACACCATATATTTT. Translating gives CAWSQDGNTIYF.

The chain joins TRBV5-1 to TRBJ2-3; no definite D call. The CDR3 runs to 12 residues. Germline loops: CDR1 SGHRS, CDR2 YFSETQ. Trimming pared 2 bases from V and 4 bases from J, leaving 5 bases between. The CDR3 spells CASSFVSDTQYF. The CDR3 coding sequence is TGCGCCAGCAGCTTTGTTTCAGATACGCAGTATTTT.

V and J are TRBV4-1 and TRBJ1-2, with 7 bases aligning to TRBD1. After removal of 3 bases from V and 8 bases from J, the junction contained 9 bases not matched to a gene. CDR3 length: 14 amino acids. CDR1 MGHRA and CDR2 YSYEKL come from the germline V gene. CDR3 residues: CASSQEEGAGGYTF. DNA of the CDR3: TGCGCCAGCAGCCAGGAGGAGGGGGCTGGAGGCTACACCTTC.

The rearrangement joins TRBV30 to TRBJ2-5; tentatively, D is TRBD1 or TRBD2 (7 bases each). Germline V lookup: CDR1 GTSNPN, CDR2 SVGIG (reference sequence). This CDR3 spans 13 amino acids. The V and J ends lost 8 bases and 7 bases respectively, with 20 bases between them. The CDR3 nucleotides read TGTGCCGGGGAACGACAGGGAGGGGGGACCCAGTACTTC. Protein: CAGERQGGGTQYF.

J is TRBJ1-3 and V is TRBV28; 7 bases agree with TRBD1. CDR1 is MDHEN, CDR2 SYDVKM, per germline. There are 16 residues in the CDR3. Trimming cost V 7 bases and J 0 bases; bases outside gene matches: 9. The CDR3 reads CASTTTGFGSGNTIYF. CDR3 sequence (DNA): TGTGCCAGCACCACGACAGGGTTCGGCTCTGGAAACACCATATATTTT.

This CDR3 reads CAWVRGRGGANVLTF. In DNA form, the CDR3 reads TGTGCCTGGGTTCGGGGGCGAGGAGGGGCCAACGTCCTGACTTTC. J is TRBJ2-6 and V is TRBV30; the D call may be TRBD1 or TRBD2 (6 bases each). This CDR3 is 15 amino acids long. Germline CDR1 reads GTSNPN; CDR2 reads SVGIG (reference sequence). Trimming cost V 5 bases and J 4 bases, with 15 bases left between them. Combining the CDR3 with reference TRBV30 and TRBJ2-6 gives the whole variable domain SQTIHQWPATLVQPVGSPLSLECTVEGTSNPNLYWYRQAAGRGLQLLFYSVGIGQISSEVPQNLSASRPQDRQFILSSKKLLLSDSGFYLCAWVRGRGGANVLTFGAGSRLTVL.

The chain joins TRBV9 to TRBJ2-3; 12 bases match TRBD2. The CDR3 is made up of 17 amino acids. Germline CDR1 SGDLS, CDR2 YYNGEE. Losses at the gene ends were 0 bases for V and 0 bases for J; bases not matched to a gene: 2. The CDR3 loop is CASSVVGTSGSTDTQYF. The DNA of the CDR3 is TGTGCCAGCAGCGTAGTTGGGACTAGCGGGAGCACAGATACGCAGTATTTT.

This clone has a handful of counts. The chain links TRBV19 to TRBJ1-2, with 8 bases identical to TRBD1. After removal of 4 bases from V and 4 bases from J, the junction contained 5 bases not matched to a gene. This CDR3 comprises 14 residues. Germline CDR1 LNHDA, CDR2 SQIVND (reference sequence). The CDR3 loop reads CASSTRGQGYGYTF. The CDR3 DNA sequence: TGTGCCAGTAGTACCAGGGGGCAGGGCTATGGCTACACCTTC.

This clone was observed once. The chain combines TRBV5-5 with TRBJ1-1, with D unresolved. CDR1 and CDR2 from the germline V gene are SGHKS and YYEKEE (reference sequence). Trimming left V 1 base short and J 1 base short, with 8 bases between. This CDR3 comprises 14 residues. The CDR3 loop is CASSLSGSNTEAFF. Written as DNA, the CDR3 is TGTGCCAGCAGCTTGTCCGGATCGAACACTGAAGCTTTCTTT. The full variable domain, in which reference TRBV5-5 and TRBJ1-1 provide the parts outside the CDR3, is DAGVTQSPTHLIKTRGQQVTLRCSPISGHKSVSWYQQVLGQGPQFIFQYYEKEERGRGNFPDRFSARQFPNYSSELNVNALLLGDSALYLCASSLSGSNTEAFFGQGTRLTVV.

The CDR3 loop reads CASSPPGQGYEQYF. The CDR3 DNA reads as TGTGCCAGCAGTCCGCCGGGACAGGGATACGAGCAGTACTTC. This sequence joins TRBV4-2 and TRBJ2-7; 9 nucleotides agree with TRBD1. Germline V gene sequence: CDR1 LGHNA, CDR2 YNFKEQ. The J segment lost 4 bases and the V segment lost 6 bases, leaving 7 bases of the junction unmatched. The CDR3 spans 14 residues.

This clone was counted once. At the DNA level, this CDR3 is encoded by other sequences in the same sample as well. V gene TRBV28 combines with J gene TRBJ1-1, with D possibly TRBD1 on 6 matching bases. The CDR3 is 13 residues long. V gave up 7 bases and J gave up 0 bases, with 9 bases separating them. The germline V gene encodes CDR1 MDHEN and CDR2 SYDVKM. Here the CDR3 DNA reads TGTGCCAGCACTGGGGGCATGAACACTGAAGCTTTCTTT. Amino acid sequence: CASTGGMNTEAFF.

The chain uses TRBV28 and TRBJ2-5; D uncertain. Germline V gene lookup returns CDR1 MDHEN and CDR2 SYDVKM. The CDR3 is 14 amino acids. V gave up 5 bases and J gave up 2 bases, with 12 bases separating them. CDR3 sequence (DNA): TGTGCCAGCAGTCAACCGGGCACACAAGAGACCCAGTACTTC. Protein sequence: CASSQPGTQETQYF.

The chain recombines TRBV7-9 with TRBJ2-1, with 10 nucleotides matching TRBD2. The germline CDR1 and CDR2 sequences are SEHNR and FQNEAQ (reference sequence). The CDR3 consists of 16 residues. The junction had 8 bases not matched to a gene; V was cut back by 3 bases and J by 6 bases. Here the CDR3 DNA reads TGTGCCAGCAGCTTCGTCCCGGGACTAGCGATCAATGAGCAGTTCTTC. This encodes CASSFVPGLAINEQFF.

The chain links TRBV28 to TRBJ1-2; D unresolved. The V end lost 2 bases, the J end lost 2 bases, and 6 bases lay between the germline ends. The CDR3 loop spans 13 amino acids. Germline CDR1 MDHEN, CDR2 SYDVKM. The CDR3 bases are TGTGCCAGCAGTTTAGGCTGGAACTATGGCTACACCTTC. Translation gives CASSLGWNYGYTF.

The chain has TRBV18 and TRBJ2-3; 8 nucleotides match TRBD2. The CDR3 has 16 residues. With V trimmed by 0 bases and J by 7 bases, 9 bases remained unmatched. CDR1 KGHSH and CDR2 LQKENI come from the germline V gene. CDR3 loop: CASSPPGREGLNTQYF. The CDR3 DNA is TGTGCCAGCTCACCACCGGGTCGGGAGGGCCTAAATACGCAGTATTTT.